This T cell receptor (beta chain) originates from a study of molecular identifiers for immune sequencing clone quantification. CDR1 and CDR2 (germline): SNHLY, FYNNEI. There are 16 residues in the CDR3. The J segment lost 0 bases and the V segment lost 4 bases, leaving 5 bases of the junction unmatched. This clonotype has at least ten counts. From the PCR reads, TCRdb called clonotypes with MiXCR, one entry per CDR3 protein. The repertoire consists of over 85,000 distinct CDR3 sequences, with 25% occurring once and the leading ten covering roughly 0.76%. The specimen was naive CD8+ T cells from blood, with Jurkat cell RNA spiked in. Subset of the sample: FACS-sorted CD8+CD4-CCR7+CD45RA+ naive T cells. This chain links TRBV2 with TRBJ1-2, with TRBD1 identical over 10 bases. The sequence was obtained from a human donor in good health. Some libraries in this study had Jurkat cell RNA spiked in. The CDR3 spells CASSAPGQGTNYGYTF. The CDR3 DNA reads TGTGCCAGCAGTGCCCCGGGACAGGGGACTAACTATGGCTACACCTTC.